This T cell receptor (beta chain) originates from a study of shared clonotypes between healthy human individuals. Germline V lookup: CDR1 SGHRS, CDR2 YFSETQ. The germline V and J ends were trimmed by 0 bases and 5 bases, with 11 bases remaining between them. The CDR3 covers 14 residues. Some clones are missing from TCRdb's copy, which holds only in-frame ones; the method was immunoSEQ multiplex PCR. The sample records roughly 640,000 clones, around 67% being singletons. The chain combines TRBV5-1 with TRBJ2-5; D not resolved. This sequence was found in a woman aged 30 to 39 in good health. Sequenced sample: memory CD4+ T cells sorted from blood. Documented subset: CD45RA-negative fraction. The CDR3 spells CASSLEKTPETQYF. DNA of the CDR3: TGCGCCAGCAGCTTGGAGAAGACACCGGAGACCCAGTACTTC.